These 19 T cell receptor beta chains were all obtained from the same sample, sequenced in a study of immune evolution from preneoplasia to lung adenocarcinoma. Clones were sequenced by immunoSEQ multiplex PCR, and TCRdb holds only the in-frame ones, with some missing. The data contain several thousand clones, around four fifths of them singletons. Material: FFPE lung adenocarcinoma in situ tissue. The receptors come from a person aged 70 to 85 with lung adenocarcinoma.

The chain carries TRBV19 and TRBJ1-3; D unclear. This CDR3 comprises 15 residues. V was pared by 4 bases and J by 0 bases, with 10 bases between. Per the germline V gene, CDR1 is LNHDA and CDR2 is SQIVND (reference sequence). This chain's CDR3 is CASSNKPFSGNTIYF. The DNA of the CDR3 is TGTGCCAGTAGTAACAAGCCATTCTCTGGAAACACCATATATTTT.

The V call is TRBV5-1, the J call TRBJ1-5; 7 nucleotides line up with TRBD1. Germline-derived CDR1 and CDR2 are SGHRS and YFSETQ. This CDR3 spans 15 amino acids. The ends lost 4 bases at V and 5 bases at J; junction bases unmatched: 9. The CDR3 DNA reads as TGCGCCAGCAGCCCCCAGGGGGGTTCGCATCAGCCCCAGCATTTT. It yields the protein CASSPQGGSHQPQHF.

CDR3 bases: TGCGCCAGCGGCACTATACAGGGAATTACAGATACGCAGTATTTT. Translated, it gives CASGTIQGITDTQYF. V gene TRBV4-1 combines with J gene TRBJ2-3; D might be TRBD1 (6 bases). The CDR3 sequence is 15 residues long. With 8 bases removed from V and 3 bases from J, the gap between germline ends came to 18 bases. Germline V CDR1 and CDR2: MGHRA, YSYEKL.

This chain links TRBV5-1 with TRBJ2-5; no reliable D call. This CDR3 contains 13 residues. Trimming took off 0 bases at V and 3 bases at J, with 6 bases between the two ends. Germline CDR1 and CDR2: SGHRS and YFSETQ. This CDR3 reads CASSLAEEETQYF. CDR3 DNA: TGCGCCAGCAGCTTGGCCGAGGAAGAGACCCAGTACTTC. The complete variable domain, with remaining parts taken from reference TRBV5-1 and TRBJ2-5, reads KAGVTQTPRYLIKTRGQQVTLSCSPISGHRSVSWYQQTPGQGLQFLFEYFSETQRNKGNFPGRFSGRQFSNSRSEMNVSTLELGDSALYLCASSLAEEETQYFGPGTRLLVL.

This clone was counted between two and nine times. Other DNA sequences of this sample code for an identical CDR3. The V and J genes are TRBV7-2 and TRBJ1-4; no clear D. The CDR3 runs 15 residues. The V gene's germline CDR1 is SGHTA and CDR2 FQGNSA. The V and J ends lost 0 bases and 7 bases respectively, with 12 bases between them. The CDR3 spells CASSLARGMGEKLFF. The CDR3 nucleotides are TGTGCCAGCAGCTTAGCGCGGGGTATGGGTGAAAAACTGTTTTTT.

J is TRBJ2-3 and V is TRBV15; 9 positions agree with TRBD2. Germline CDR1 is LNHNV and CDR2 is YYDKDF (reference sequence). The CDR3 covers 16 residues. Trimming cost V 2 bases and J 1 base; bases outside gene matches: 4. CDR3 sequence (DNA): TGTGCCACCAGCAGACAGACTAGCGGCGGCACAGATACGCAGTATTTT. Translated: CATSRQTSGGTDTQYF. The entire variable domain, with the rest obtained from reference TRBV15 and TRBJ2-3, is as follows: DAMVIQNPRYQVTQFGKPVTLSCSQTLNHNVMYWYQQKSSQAPKLLFHYYDKDFNNEADTPDNFQSRRPNTSFCFLDIRSPGLGDTAMYLCATSRQTSGGTDTQYFGPGTRLTVL.

The chain joins TRBV6-5 to TRBJ1-5; TRBD1 matches 9 bases. Losses at the gene ends were 6 bases for V and 2 bases for J; bases not matched to a gene: 2. This CDR3 comprises 14 residues. Germline V gene sequence: CDR1 MNHEY, CDR2 SVGAGI. CDR3 sequence reads: CASRRQGGNQPQHF. The CDR3 DNA is TGTGCCAGCAGACGACAGGGGGGCAATCAGCCCCAGCATTTT.

V usage is TRBV30 and J usage is TRBJ1-1; 7 nucleotides align to TRBD1. The CDR3 is 14 residues long. Trimming cost V 8 bases and J 3 bases; bases outside gene matches: 12. Germline V gives CDR1 GTSNPN, CDR2 SVGIG (reference sequence). CDR3 in amino acids: CAGTQGSGDTEAFF. The CDR3 DNA reads as TGTGCCGGGACACAGGGGTCGGGGGACACTGAAGCTTTCTTT.

This clone was counted only a few times. Mismatch with germline at one junction end may stem from a read error. This sequence joins TRBV7-9 and TRBJ2-2; D is uncertain. Germline V gives CDR1 SEHNR, CDR2 FQNEAQ (reference sequence). The CDR3 is 14 amino acids. The CDR3 sequence is CASSLLWNIGELFF. Here the CDR3 DNA reads TGTGCCAGCAGCTTATTGTGGAACATCGGGGAGCTGTTTTTT.

V is TRBV4-2 and J is TRBJ2-3; TRBD1 matches at 7 bases. Germline V gives CDR1 LGHNA, CDR2 YNFKEQ. The CDR3 contains 14 residues. With 2 bases clipped from V and 3 bases from J, the junction kept 2 bases outside the gene matches. For the CDR3, the DNA is TGTGCCAGCAGCCAAAGACAGGGAACAGATACGCAGTATTTT. This encodes CASSQRQGTDTQYF.

The genes are TRBV6-5 and TRBJ2-7; 10 bases map to TRBD1. The CDR3 is 14 amino acids. Germline V gene data show CDR1 as MNHEY and CDR2 as SVGAGI. The junction had 2 bases not matched to a gene; V was cut back by 3 bases and J by 3 bases. CDR3 amino acids: CASSYRTGGYEQYF. The CDR3, as DNA: TGTGCCAGCAGTTATCGGACAGGGGGCTACGAGCAGTACTTC.

The genes are TRBV7-9 and TRBJ2-2; either TRBD1 or TRBD2 may supply D (5 bases each). Trimming pared 9 bases from V and 1 base from J, leaving 6 bases between. The CDR3 loop spans 12 amino acids. Germline V gives CDR1 SEHNR, CDR2 FQNEAQ (reference sequence). Here the CDR3 DNA reads TGTGCCAGTGGGGGGAACACCGGGGAGCTGTTTTTT. Residues: CASGGNTGELFF. The full variable domain, with the rest looked up from reference TRBV7-9 and TRBJ2-2, is DTGVSQNPRHKITKRGQNVTFRCDPISEHNRLYWYRQTLGQGPEFLTYFQNEAQLEKSRLLSDRFSAERPKGSFSTLEIQRTEQGDSAMYLCASGGNTGELFFGEGSRLTVL.

The V and J genes are TRBV5-1 and TRBJ2-5; 10 nucleotides align to TRBD1. V lost 4 bases and J lost 6; bases outside the gene matches: 9. CDR1 is SGHRS, CDR2 YFSETQ, per germline. The CDR3 covers 15 residues. The CDR3 DNA reads as TGCGCCAGCAGCACCGCGACAGGGGGCGTGAAGACCCAGTACTTC. This gives the protein CASSTATGGVKTQYF.

The genes are TRBV4-2 and TRBJ2-1; D could derive from TRBD1 or TRBD2 (5 bases each). This CDR3 spans 14 amino acids. Trimming took off 7 bases at V and 4 bases at J, with 14 bases between the two ends. The V gene's germline CDR1 is LGHNA and CDR2 YNFKEQ. The CDR3 nucleotides read TGTGCCAGCACCCCCGGGGACCAATACAATGAGCAGTTCTTC. It yields the protein CASTPGDQYNEQFF.

The DNA for the CDR3 is TGTGCCAGCAGCTCGTGGGACAGGGTGGGGTACACTGAAGCTTTCTTT. Translation: CASSSWDRVGYTEAFF. The rearrangement links TRBV5-8 to TRBJ1-1; 9 nucleotides align to TRBD1. Germline V CDR1 and CDR2: SGHTS, YDEGEE. This CDR3 contains 16 residues. V shed 3 bases and J 3 bases; nucleotides not matched to a gene: 9.

The V and J genes are TRBV7-2 and TRBJ2-7; D remains ambiguous. Germline V lookup: CDR1 SGHTA, CDR2 FQGNSA. This CDR3 comprises 16 residues. Trimming removed 1 base from V and 3 bases from J, with 16 bases in between. CDR3 residues: CASSLVGSALVYEQYF. The CDR3, as DNA: TGTGCCAGCAGCTTAGTAGGCAGCGCCTTAGTCTACGAGCAGTACTTC. The variable domain in full, completed from reference TRBV7-2 and TRBJ2-7, reads GAGVSQSPSNKVTEKGKDVELRCDPISGHTALYWYRQSLGQGLEFLIYFQGNSAPDKSGLPSDRFSAERTGGSVSTLTIQRTQQEDSAVYLCASSLVGSALVYEQYFGPGTRLTVT.

The rearrangement links TRBV7-9 to TRBJ1-1; TRBD1 is a possible D gene (5 bases). Germline V gene lookup returns CDR1 SEHNR and CDR2 FQNEAQ (reference sequence). The CDR3 contains 14 residues. Deletions cut 3 bases from V and 5 bases from J, with 13 bases between. CDR3 residues: CASSLGGGGTEAFF. Written as DNA, the CDR3 is TGTGCCAGCAGCTTGGGGGGGGGAGGAACTGAAGCTTTCTTT.

As DNA, the CDR3 is TGTGCCAGCAGCTTAGATCCCCTGGCCCGTTATACGCAGTATTTT. Translated, it gives CASSLDPLARYTQYF. This sequence joins TRBV11-3 and TRBJ2-3; D is uncertain. This CDR3 is built from 15 residues. Germline V gives CDR1 SGHNT, CDR2 YENEEA. V lost 0 bases and J 7 bases, leaving 14 bases between the germline ends.

This clone is termed medium-sized (0.01 to 0.1%). This sequence joins TRBV28 and TRBJ1-5; TRBD1 agrees at 8 bases. The CDR3 runs to 13 residues. The J segment lost 6 bases and the V segment lost 10 bases, leaving 8 bases of the junction unmatched. Germline loops: CDR1 MDHEN, CDR2 SYDVKM. CDR3 loop: CATHTGGVQPQHF. DNA for the CDR3: TGTGCCACCCATACAGGGGGGGTTCAGCCCCAGCATTTT.